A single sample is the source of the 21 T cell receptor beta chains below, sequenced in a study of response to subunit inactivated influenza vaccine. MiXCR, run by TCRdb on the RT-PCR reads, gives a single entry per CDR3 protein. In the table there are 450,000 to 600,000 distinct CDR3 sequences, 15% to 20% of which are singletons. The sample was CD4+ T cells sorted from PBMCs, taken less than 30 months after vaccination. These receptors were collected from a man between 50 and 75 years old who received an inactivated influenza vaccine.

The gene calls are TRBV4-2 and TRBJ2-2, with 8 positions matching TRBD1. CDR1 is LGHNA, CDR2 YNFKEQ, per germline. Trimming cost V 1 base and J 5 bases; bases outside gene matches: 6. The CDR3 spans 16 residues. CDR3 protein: CASSQGQGYGTGELFF. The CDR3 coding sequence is TGTGCCAGCAGCCAAGGACAGGGGTACGGTACCGGGGAGCTGTTTTTT.

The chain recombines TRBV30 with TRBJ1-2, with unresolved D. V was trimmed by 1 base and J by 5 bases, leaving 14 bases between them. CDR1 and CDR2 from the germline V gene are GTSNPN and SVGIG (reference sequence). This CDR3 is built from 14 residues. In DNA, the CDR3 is TGTGCCTGGAGTGGACCTTCTAGAGCTTATGGCTACACCTTC. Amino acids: CAWSGPSRAYGYTF.

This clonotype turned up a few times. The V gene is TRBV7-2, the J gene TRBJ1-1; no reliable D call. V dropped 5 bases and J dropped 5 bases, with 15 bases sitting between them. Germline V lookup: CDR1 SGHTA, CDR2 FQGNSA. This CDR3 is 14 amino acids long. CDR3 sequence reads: CASSLNTAGTEAFF. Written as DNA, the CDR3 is TGTGCCAGCAGCCTAAATACGGCGGGGACTGAAGCTTTCTTT.

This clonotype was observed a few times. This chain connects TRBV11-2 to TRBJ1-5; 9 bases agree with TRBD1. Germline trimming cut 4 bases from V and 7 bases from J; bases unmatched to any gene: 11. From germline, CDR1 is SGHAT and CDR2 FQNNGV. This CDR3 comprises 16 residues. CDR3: CASSSAGTGKQQPQHF. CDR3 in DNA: TGTGCCAGCAGCTCTGCCGGGACAGGGAAGCAACAGCCCCAGCATTTT.

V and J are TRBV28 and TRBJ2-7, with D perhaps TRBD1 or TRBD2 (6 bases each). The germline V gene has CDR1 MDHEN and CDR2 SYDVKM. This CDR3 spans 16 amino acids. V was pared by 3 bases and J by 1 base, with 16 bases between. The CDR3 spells CASSFQGTSLSYEQYF. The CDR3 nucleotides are TGTGCCAGCAGTTTTCAGGGGACTTCGCTGTCCTACGAGCAGTACTTC.

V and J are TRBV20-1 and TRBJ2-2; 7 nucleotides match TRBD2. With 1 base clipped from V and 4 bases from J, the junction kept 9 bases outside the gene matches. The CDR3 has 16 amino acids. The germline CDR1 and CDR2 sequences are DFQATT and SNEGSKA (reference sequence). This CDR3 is CSARGLRGYATGELFF. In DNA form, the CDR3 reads TGCAGTGCTAGAGGATTGCGGGGGTATGCCACCGGGGAGCTGTTTTTT.

The CDR3 region is CASSPTQTSRNEQFF. DNA of the CDR3: TGCGCCAGCAGCCCGACTCAAACTAGCCGGAATGAGCAGTTCTTC. The chain couples TRBV5-1 to TRBJ2-1; tentatively, D is TRBD2 (6 bases). The CDR3 has 15 residues. CDR1 is SGHRS, CDR2 YFSETQ, per germline. Trimming pared 4 bases from V and 7 bases from J, leaving 18 bases between.

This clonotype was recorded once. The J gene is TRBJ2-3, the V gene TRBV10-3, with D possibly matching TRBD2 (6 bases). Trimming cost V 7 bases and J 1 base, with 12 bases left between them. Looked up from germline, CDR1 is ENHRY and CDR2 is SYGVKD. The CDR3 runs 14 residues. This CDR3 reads CAIKERAGTDTQYF. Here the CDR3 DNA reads TGTGCCATCAAGGAGCGGGCCGGCACAGATACGCAGTATTTT.

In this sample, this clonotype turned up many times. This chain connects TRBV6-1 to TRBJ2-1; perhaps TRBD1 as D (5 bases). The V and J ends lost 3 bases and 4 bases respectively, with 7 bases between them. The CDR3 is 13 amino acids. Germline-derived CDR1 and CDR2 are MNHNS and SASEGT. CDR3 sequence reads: CASSEGPYNEQFF. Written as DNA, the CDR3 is TGTGCCAGCAGTGAGGGGCCTTACAATGAGCAGTTCTTC.

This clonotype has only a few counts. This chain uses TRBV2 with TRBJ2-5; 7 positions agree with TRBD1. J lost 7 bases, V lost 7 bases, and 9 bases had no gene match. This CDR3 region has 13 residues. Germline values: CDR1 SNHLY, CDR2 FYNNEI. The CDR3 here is CASTTQQGRTQYF. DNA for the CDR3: TGTGCCAGCACCACCCAACAGGGGCGGACCCAGTACTTC.

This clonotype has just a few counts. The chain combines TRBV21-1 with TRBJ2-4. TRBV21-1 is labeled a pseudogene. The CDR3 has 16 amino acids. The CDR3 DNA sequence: TGTGCCAGCAGCATATATAGGTGGGCAGCCAAAAACATTCAGTACTTC. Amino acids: CASSIYRWAAKNIQYF.

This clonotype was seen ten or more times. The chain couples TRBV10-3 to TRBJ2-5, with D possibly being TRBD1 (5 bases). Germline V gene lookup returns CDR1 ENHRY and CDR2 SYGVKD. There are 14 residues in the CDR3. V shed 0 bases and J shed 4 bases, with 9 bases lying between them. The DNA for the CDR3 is TGTGCCATCAGTGAGTCCAGGCAGGGAGAGACCCAGTACTTC. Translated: CAISESRQGETQYF.

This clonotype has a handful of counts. The chain's CDR3 is CASSLGTSGVEKYF. The CDR3 coding sequence is TGTGCCAGCAGCTTGGGCACTAGCGGGGTAGAAAAGTACTTC. The genes are TRBV7-2 and TRBJ2-7; TRBD2 aligns across 10 bases. V shed 3 bases, J shed 11 bases, and the junction held 10 bases outside the gene matches. Germline assignment: CDR1 SGHTA and CDR2 FQGNSA. This CDR3 contains 14 residues.

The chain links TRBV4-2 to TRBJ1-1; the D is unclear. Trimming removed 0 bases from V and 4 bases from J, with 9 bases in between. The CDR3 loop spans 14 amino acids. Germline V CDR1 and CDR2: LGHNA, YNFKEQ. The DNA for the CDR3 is TGTGCCAGCAGCCAAGATGGGCCGGTCACTGAAGCTTTCTTT. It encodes CASSQDGPVTEAFF.

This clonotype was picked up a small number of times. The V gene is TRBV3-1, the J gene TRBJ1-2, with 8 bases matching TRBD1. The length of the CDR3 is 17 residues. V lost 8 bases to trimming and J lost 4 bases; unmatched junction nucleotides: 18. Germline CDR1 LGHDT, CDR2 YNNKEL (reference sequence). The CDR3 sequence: CASFGYRDRSEVYGYTF. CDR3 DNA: TGTGCCAGCTTTGGATACCGGGACAGGAGCGAGGTCTATGGCTACACCTTC.

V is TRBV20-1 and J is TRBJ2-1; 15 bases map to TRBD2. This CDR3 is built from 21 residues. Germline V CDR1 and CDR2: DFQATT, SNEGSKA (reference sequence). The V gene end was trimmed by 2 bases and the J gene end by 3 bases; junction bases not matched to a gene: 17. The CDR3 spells CSARPITGTSGGTLYYNEQFF. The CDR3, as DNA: TGCAGTGCTAGACCAATTACCGGGACTAGCGGGGGGACCCTATACTACAATGAGCAGTTCTTC.

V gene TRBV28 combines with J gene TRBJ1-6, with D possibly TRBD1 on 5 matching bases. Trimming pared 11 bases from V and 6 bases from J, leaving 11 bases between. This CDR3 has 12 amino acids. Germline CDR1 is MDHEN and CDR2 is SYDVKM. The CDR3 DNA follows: TGTGCCGGCCGGGACGGTAATTCACCCCTCCACTTT. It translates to CAGRDGNSPLHF.

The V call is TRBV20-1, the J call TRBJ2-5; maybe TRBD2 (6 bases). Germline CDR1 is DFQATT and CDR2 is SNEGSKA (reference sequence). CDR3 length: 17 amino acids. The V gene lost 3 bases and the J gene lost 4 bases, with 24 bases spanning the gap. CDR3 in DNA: TGCAGTGCTAGTAGTCCATTTGAGGCAGTGGGGGGAGAGACCCAGTACTTC. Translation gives CSASSPFEAVGGETQYF.

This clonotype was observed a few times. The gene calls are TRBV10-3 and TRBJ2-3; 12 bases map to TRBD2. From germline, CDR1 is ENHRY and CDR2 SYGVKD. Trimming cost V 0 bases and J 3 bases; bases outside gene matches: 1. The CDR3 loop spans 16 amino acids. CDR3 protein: CAISESLAGGTDTQYF. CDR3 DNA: TGTGCCATCAGTGAGTCACTAGCGGGGGGAACAGATACGCAGTATTTT.

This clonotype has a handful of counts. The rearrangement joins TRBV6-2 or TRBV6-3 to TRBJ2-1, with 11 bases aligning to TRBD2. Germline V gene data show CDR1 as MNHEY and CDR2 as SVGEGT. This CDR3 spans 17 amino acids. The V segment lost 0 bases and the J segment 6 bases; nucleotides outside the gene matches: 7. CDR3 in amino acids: CASSYSVGTSGFNEQFF. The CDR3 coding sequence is TGTGCCAGCAGTTACTCGGTAGGGACTAGCGGATTCAATGAGCAGTTCTTC.

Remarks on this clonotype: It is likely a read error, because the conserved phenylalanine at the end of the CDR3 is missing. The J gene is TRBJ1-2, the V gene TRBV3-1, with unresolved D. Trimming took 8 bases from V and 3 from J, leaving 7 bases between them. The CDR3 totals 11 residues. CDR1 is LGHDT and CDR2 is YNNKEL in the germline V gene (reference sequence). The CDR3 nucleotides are TGTGCCAGCGGGGAACACTATGGCTACACCCTC. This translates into CASGEHYGYTL.